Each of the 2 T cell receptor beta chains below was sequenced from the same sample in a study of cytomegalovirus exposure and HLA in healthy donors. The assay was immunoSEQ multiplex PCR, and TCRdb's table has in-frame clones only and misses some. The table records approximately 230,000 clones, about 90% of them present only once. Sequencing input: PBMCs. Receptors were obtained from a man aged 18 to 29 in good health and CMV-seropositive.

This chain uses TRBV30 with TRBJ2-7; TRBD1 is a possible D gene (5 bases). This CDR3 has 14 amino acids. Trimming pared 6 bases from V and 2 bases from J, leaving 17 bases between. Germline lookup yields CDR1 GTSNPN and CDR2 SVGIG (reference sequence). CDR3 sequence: CACSPLRGTYEQYF. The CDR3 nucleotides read TGTGCCTGCAGTCCATTAAGGGGTACCTACGAGCAGTACTTC.

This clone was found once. The CDR3 is CAISGTSDNEQYF. As DNA, the CDR3 is TGTGCCATCAGCGGGACTAGCGACAACGAGCAGTACTTC. The chain recombines TRBV10-3 with TRBJ2-7; 10 bases match TRBD2. V was pared by 6 bases and J by 5 bases, with 4 bases of the junction left unmatched. The CDR3 covers 13 residues. Germline CDR1 and CDR2: ENHRY and SYGVKD.